This T cell receptor beta chain derives from a study of regulatory T cells in long-lasting Graves disease. Overall study: Patients newly diagnosed with Graves' had been on antithyroid drugs for under 3 months.

This clonotype was seen a handful of times. Its specificity is not known. Time point specified: newly diagnosed GD, antithyroid drugs for less than 3 months. Extracted RNA from PBMCs served as the source of the TCR library. Study observations and caveats: Thyroid tissue went unexamined; only peripheral blood was analyzed.

With iRepertoire HTBI primers and Arm-PCR of CDR3 regions, TCR beta libraries were built. TCRdb analysed the multiplex PCR reads with MiXCR anew, one entry per CDR3 protein. Of some 600,000 distinct CDR3 sequences detected, roughly a sixth appear once; the ten largest clones hold 9.5% to 15%. The CDR3 is made up of 17 amino acids. Germline CDR1 and CDR2: SGHAT and FQNNGV. J was trimmed by 5 bases and V by 4 bases; bases with no gene match: 11. The data were also submitted as part of a second study, on T cells in Graves' hyperthyroidism and ophthalmopathy. As that study records: Using the HTBI primer set, a first-round RT-PCR was run on the TCR CDR3.

The sample consisted of peripheral blood mononuclear cells (PBMCs), taken at new diagnosis, from a patient treated with antithyroid drugs. The TCR was taken from a man aged 18 to 30 with Graves disease. This chain links TRBV11-2 with TRBJ2-1; 10 nucleotides match TRBD2. For the CDR3, the DNA is TGTGCCAGCAGCTCGGTCCGGGGGCTAGCGGGAGACAATGAGCAGTTCTTC. Its translation: CASSSVRGLAGDNEQFF.